This T cell receptor (beta chain) was documented in a study of blood T cell repertoires in COVID-19. For the study at large: Samples of COVID-19 (acute and convalescent) were obtained from the United States, Italy and Spain. PBMCs, B-cell-depleted T cells, or T cells provided the cDNA or gDNA that made up the material.

Per the original data handling: Counts of nucleated cells, estimated from reference gene primer amplification, were obtained. Clones were read by immunoSEQ multiplex PCR, and TCRdb kept only the in-frame ones, dropping some. V, J and clone size are taken as reported in that table, and D and trimming were inferred from the DNA itself. The table records about 500,000 clones, about 88% of them present only once. This CDR3 spans 14 amino acids. Between the trimmed V and J ends, which lost 5 bases and 0 bases, there was a span of 11 bases. CDR1 is SGHNT, CDR2 YENEEA, per germline. A Seattle source enrolled patients during active infection and followed them longitudinally.

The clonotype was recovered from a man between 18 and 29 years old with COVID-19, enrolled during active disease. The V gene is TRBV11-3, the J gene TRBJ2-7; TRBD2 is a possible D gene (6 bases). The sample comprised peripheral blood. The CDR3 reads CASSPWRDSYEQYF. CDR3 DNA sequence: TGTGCCAGCAGCCCGTGGCGGGACTCCTACGAGCAGTACTTC.